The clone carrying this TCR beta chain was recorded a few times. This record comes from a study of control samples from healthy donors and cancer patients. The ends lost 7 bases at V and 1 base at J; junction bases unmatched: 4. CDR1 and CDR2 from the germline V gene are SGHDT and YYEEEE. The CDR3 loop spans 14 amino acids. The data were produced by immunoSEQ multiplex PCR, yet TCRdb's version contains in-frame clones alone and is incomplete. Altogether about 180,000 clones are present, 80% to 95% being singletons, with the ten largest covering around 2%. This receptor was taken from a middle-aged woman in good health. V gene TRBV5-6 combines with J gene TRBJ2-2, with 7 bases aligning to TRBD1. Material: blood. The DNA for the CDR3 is TGTGCCAGCCGTAGACAGGGGAACACCGGGGAGCTGTTTTTT. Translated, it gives CASRRQGNTGELFF.